These T cell receptor beta chains were read from a single sample in a study of identical twins. MiXCR, run by TCRdb on the 5' RACE reads, gives a single entry per CDR3 protein. The sample carries 600,000 to 800,000 distinct CDR3 sequences, around 20% recorded once. These same data were also listed under a study on T cells expressing NK-cell markers.

Sequenced material: PBMCs. The receptors here all came from a woman younger than 30 in good health. CDR3s leave out the opening cysteine and the closing phenylalanine or tryptophan.

j_gene | v_gene | len | CDR3aa
TRBJ2-4 | TRBV20-1 | 15 | SASKASGGLAKNIQY
TRBJ2-3 | TRBV20-1 | 9 | SARTTDTQY
TRBJ2-2 | TRBV20-1 | 12 | SARFSGSPGELF
TRBJ1-2 | TRBV13 | 12 | ASSPRGTRYGYT
TRBJ2-3 | TRBV29-1 | 13 | SLKGTSGRTDTQY
TRBJ2-1 | TRBV12-3/TRBV12-4 | 13 | ASSFPLTKYNEQF
TRBJ2-3 | TRBV5-1 | 12 | ASSRGQLIDTQY
TRBJ2-5 | TRBV10-3 | 13 | AISVASGGQETQY
TRBJ2-5 | TRBV10-1 | 12 | ARNTGAPQETQY
TRBJ2-3 | TRBV20-1 | 13 | SATGTGISTDTQY
TRBJ1-6 | TRBV10-3 | 12 | AISETEYNSPLH
TRBJ2-3 | TRBV12-3/TRBV12-4 | 13 | ASSPWAQAGDTQY
TRBJ2-5 | TRBV12-3/TRBV12-4 | 11 | ASSPRPGETQY
TRBJ2-5 | TRBV20-1 | 12 | SARARTGQETQY
TRBJ2-1 | TRBV9 | 15 | ASSVEPEQWGYNEQF
TRBJ2-1 | TRBV7-9 | 15 | ASSLNTAGGSYNEQF
TRBJ2-7 | TRBV20-1 | 10 | SARPLIYEQY
TRBJ2-1 | TRBV7-6 | 13 | ASSSLASFNNEQF
TRBJ2-7 | TRBV5-1 | 12 | ASSPETGAYEQY
TRBJ1-3 | TRBV6-1 | 15 | ASSLTGDGVSGNTIY
TRBJ2-2 | TRBV10-1 | 13 | ASGQGTANTGELF
TRBJ2-1 | TRBV10-3 | 14 | AISESGRGSYNEQF
TRBJ2-3 | TRBV6-1 | 12 | ASRPRQGKDTQY
TRBJ1-4 | TRBV12-3/TRBV12-4 | 12 | ASSLQGLREKLF
TRBJ1-6 | TRBV12-3/TRBV12-4 | 12 | ASSLSRDNSPLH
TRBJ2-7 | TRBV20-1 | 12 | SAPGQVPSYEQY
TRBJ1-6 | TRBV20-1 | 11 | SAHPTENSPLH
TRBJ2-2 | TRBV4-1 | 13 | ASSRTGFRTGELF
TRBJ2-1 | TRBV5-1 | 11 | ASSPGFYNEQF
TRBJ2-7 | TRBV20-1 | 12 | SAKRPGQSYEQY
TRBJ2-1 | TRBV9 | 16 | ASSARQGGFGSYNEQF
TRBJ1-1 | TRBV9 | 13 | ASSTSHRVGTEAF
TRBJ2-3 | TRBV12-3/TRBV12-4 | 13 | ASSTFPGATDTQY
TRBJ2-1 | TRBV25-1 | 13 | ASSASRDRGNEQF
TRBJ2-1 | TRBV5-1 | 13 | ASSLASAIYNEQF
TRBJ2-5 | TRBV11-2 | 11 | ASSRQLQETQY
TRBJ2-3 | TRBV10-1 | 14 | ASSESRRGGRGTQY
TRBJ2-5 | TRBV12-3/TRBV12-4 | 10 | ASSSSGQTQY
TRBJ2-2 | TRBV7-2 | 11 | ASSYSGFGELF
TRBJ2-7 | TRBV27 | 13 | ASSLLLAGVSEQY
TRBJ2-5 | TRBV7-2 | 11 | ASHLGARETQY
TRBJ2-7 | TRBV12-3/TRBV12-4 | 10 | ASSFSPITPF
TRBJ1-1 | TRBV20-1 | 12 | SASIHGLNTEAF
TRBJ1-2 | TRBV12-3/TRBV12-4 | 11 | ASSSHYIGGYT
TRBJ2-3 | TRBV2 | 16 | ASRLTFGGGGPTDTQY
TRBJ2-6 | TRBV7-9 | 10 | AVPVWANVLT
TRBJ2-1 | TRBV29-1 | 12 | SVLAGGSYNEQF
TRBJ1-5 | TRBV6-1 | 12 | ASSERTNNQPQH
TRBJ1-5 | TRBV6-1 | 11 | ASSGQGGQPQH
TRBJ2-1 | TRBV20-1 | 14 | SARDGRRSSYNEQF
TRBJ2-1 | TRBV10-3 | 15 | AIRSSYTSGGDNEQF